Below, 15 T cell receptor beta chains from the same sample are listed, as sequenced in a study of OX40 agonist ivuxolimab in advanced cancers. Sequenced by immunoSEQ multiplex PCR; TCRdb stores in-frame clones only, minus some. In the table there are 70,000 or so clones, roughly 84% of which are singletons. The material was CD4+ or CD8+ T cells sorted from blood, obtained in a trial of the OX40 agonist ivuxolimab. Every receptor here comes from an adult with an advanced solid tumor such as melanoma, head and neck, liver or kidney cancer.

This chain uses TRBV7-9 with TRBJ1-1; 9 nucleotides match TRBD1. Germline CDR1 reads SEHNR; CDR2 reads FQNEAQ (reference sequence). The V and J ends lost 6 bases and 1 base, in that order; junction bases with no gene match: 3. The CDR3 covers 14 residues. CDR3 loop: CASRPGQGNTEAFF. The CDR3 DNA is TGTGCCAGCAGGCCGGGACAGGGGAACACTGAAGCTTTCTTT.

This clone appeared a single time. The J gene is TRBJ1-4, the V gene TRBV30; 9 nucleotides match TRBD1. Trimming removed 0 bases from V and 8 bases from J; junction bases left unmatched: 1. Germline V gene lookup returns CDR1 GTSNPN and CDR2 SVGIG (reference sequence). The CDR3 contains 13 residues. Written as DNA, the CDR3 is TGTGCCTGGAGTGTTACAGGGGGCGAAAAACTGTTTTTT. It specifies CAWSVTGGEKLFF.

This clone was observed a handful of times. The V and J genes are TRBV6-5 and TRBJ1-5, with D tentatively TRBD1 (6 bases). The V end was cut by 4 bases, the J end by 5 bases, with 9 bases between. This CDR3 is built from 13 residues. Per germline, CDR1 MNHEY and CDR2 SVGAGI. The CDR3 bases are TGTGCCAGCAGTTCCGGACAGTATCAGCCCCAGCATTTT. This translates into CASSSGQYQPQHF.

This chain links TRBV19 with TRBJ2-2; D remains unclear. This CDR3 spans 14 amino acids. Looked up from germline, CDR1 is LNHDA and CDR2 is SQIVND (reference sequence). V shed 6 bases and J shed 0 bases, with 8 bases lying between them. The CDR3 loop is CASREPANTGELFF. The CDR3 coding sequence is TGTGCCAGTAGAGAGCCAGCGAACACCGGGGAGCTGTTTTTT.

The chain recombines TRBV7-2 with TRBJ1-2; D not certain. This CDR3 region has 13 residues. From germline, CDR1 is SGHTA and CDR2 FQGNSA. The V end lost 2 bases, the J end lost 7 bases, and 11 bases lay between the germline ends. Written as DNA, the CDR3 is TGTGCCAGCAGCTTAAACGGCCCCATTGGCTACACCTTC. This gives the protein CASSLNGPIGYTF.

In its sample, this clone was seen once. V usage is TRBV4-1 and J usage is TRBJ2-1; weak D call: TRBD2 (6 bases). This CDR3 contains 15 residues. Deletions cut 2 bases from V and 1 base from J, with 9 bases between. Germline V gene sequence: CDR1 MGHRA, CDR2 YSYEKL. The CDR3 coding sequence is TGCGCCAGCAGCCAACGGGAGTTGTCCTACAATGAGCAGTTCTTC. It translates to CASSQRELSYNEQFF.

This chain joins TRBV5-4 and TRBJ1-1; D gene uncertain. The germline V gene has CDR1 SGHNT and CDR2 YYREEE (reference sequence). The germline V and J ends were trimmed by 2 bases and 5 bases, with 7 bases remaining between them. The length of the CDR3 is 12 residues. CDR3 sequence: CASSLVGTEAFF. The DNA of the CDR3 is TGTGCCAGCAGCTTAGTTGGGACTGAAGCTTTCTTT.

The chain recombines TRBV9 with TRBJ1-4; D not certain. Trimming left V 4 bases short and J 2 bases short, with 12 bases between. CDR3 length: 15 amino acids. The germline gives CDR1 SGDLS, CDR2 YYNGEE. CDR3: CASSPQSMTNEKLFF. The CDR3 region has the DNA TGTGCCAGCAGCCCCCAATCTATGACTAATGAAAAACTGTTTTTT.

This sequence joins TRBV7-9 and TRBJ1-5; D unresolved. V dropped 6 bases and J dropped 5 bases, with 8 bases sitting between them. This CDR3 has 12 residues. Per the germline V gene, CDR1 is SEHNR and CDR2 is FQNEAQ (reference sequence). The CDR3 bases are TGTGCCAGCAGTAGGGCTGATCAGCCCCAGCATTTT. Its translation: CASSRADQPQHF. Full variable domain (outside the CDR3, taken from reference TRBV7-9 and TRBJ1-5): DTGVSQNPRHKITKRGQNVTFRCDPISEHNRLYWYRQTLGQGPEFLTYFQNEAQLEKSRLLSDRFSAERPKGSFSTLEIQRTEQGDSAMYLCASSRADQPQHFGDGTRLSIL.

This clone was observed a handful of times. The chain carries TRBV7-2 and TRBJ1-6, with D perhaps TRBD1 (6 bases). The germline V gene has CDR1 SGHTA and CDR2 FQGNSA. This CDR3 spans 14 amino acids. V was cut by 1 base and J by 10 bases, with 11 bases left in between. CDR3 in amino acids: CASSLGGASSPLHF. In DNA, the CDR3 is TGTGCCAGCAGCTTAGGGGGGGCTAGCTCACCCCTCCACTTT.

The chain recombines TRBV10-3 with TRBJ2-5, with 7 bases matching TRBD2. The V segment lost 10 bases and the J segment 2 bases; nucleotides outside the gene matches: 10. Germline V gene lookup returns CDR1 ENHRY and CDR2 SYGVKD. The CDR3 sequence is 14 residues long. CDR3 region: CATWGGVEQETQYF. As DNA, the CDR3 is TGTGCCACTTGGGGGGGGGTAGAACAAGAGACCCAGTACTTC.

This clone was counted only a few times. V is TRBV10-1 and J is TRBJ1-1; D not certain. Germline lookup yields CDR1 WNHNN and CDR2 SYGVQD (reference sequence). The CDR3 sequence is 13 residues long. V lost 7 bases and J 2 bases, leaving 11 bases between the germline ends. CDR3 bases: TGCGCCAGCACGGACGGCCCAAACACTGAAGCTTTCTTT. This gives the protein CASTDGPNTEAFF.

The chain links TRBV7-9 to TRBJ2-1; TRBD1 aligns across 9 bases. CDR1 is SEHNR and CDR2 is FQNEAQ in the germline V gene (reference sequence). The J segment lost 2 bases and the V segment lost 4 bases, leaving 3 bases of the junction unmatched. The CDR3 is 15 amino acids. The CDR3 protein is CASSSDRGTYNEQFF. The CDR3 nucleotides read TGTGCCAGCAGCTCAGACAGGGGGACCTACAATGAGCAGTTCTTC.

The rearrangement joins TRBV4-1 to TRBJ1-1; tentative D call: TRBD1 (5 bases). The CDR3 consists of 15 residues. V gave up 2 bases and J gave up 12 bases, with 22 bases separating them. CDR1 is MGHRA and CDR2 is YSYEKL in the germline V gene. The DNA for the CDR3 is TGCGCCAGCAGCCAACACCTCCGGGACCCCCGGCTAACTTTCTTT. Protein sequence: CASSQHLRDPRLTFF.

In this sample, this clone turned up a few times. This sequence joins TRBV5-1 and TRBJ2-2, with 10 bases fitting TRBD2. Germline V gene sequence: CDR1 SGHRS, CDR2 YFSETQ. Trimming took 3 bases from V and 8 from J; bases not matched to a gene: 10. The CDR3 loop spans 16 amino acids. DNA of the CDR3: TGCGCCAGCAGCTCCGGACTAGCGGAGGCCACGGGGGAGCTGTTTTTT. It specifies CASSSGLAEATGELFF.